This record looks at one TCR beta chain sequence and its context. As yet, its antigen is unknown. The source of the sample is a study of graft-versus-host responses after intestinal transplantation. Profiling relied on immunoSEQ multiplex PCR, and the TCRdb table lists in-frame clones only, not all of them. Of 85,000 to 95,000 clones listed, 90% to 95% are singletons. The length of the CDR3 is 17 residues. Trimming cost V 4 bases and J 0 bases; bases outside gene matches: 11. The V gene's germline CDR1 is LGHNA and CDR2 YSLEER. The rearrangement uses TRBV4-3 and TRBJ1-2, with 7 positions matching TRBD1. The source of this sequence is a human donor who received an intestinal transplant. The source was unstimulated CD8+ T cells sorted from spleen or lymph node cells, collected before intestinal transplant. CDR3 sequence (DNA): TGCGCCAGCAGCCCCGGGACAGATCCCAATTCTAACTATGGCTACACCTTC. It encodes CASSPGTDPNSNYGYTF.